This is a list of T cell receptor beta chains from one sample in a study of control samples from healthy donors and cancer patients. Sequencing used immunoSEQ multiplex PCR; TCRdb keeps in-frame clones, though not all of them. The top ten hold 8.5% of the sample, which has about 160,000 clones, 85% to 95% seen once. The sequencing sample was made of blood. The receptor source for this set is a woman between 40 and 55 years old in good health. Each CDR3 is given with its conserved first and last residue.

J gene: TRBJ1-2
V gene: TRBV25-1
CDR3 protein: CASRTSAVGYTF

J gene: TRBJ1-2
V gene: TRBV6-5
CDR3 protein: CASSYSSSEGGGYTF

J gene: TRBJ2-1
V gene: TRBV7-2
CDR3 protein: CASSPVPYNEQFF

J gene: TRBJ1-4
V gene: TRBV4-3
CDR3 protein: CASSPFLTLEKLFF

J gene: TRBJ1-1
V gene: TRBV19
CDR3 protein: CASSIGQLIGATEAFF

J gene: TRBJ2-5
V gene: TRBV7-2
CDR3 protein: CASSPPRGQGHQETQYF

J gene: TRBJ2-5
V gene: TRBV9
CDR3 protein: CASSARQAKSETQYF

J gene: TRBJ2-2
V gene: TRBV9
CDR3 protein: CASSARQGWNTGELFF

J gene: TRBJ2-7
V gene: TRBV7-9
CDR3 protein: CASSLDSPNFTREQYF

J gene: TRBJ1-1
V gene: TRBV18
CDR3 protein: CASSGAGTGGTEAFF

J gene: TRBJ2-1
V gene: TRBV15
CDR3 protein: CATSSPGTSGFHEQFF

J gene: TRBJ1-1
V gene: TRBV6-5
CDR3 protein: CASSSAGEAFF

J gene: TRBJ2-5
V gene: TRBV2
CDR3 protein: CASSWTVQETQYF

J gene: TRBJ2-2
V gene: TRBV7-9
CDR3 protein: CASSLGGIPNTGELFF

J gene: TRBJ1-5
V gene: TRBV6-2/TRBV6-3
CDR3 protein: CASSYSGQGEYF

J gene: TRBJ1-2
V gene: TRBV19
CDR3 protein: CASRPQGSSLYGYTF

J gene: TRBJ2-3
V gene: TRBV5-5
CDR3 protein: CASSLGQGADTQYF

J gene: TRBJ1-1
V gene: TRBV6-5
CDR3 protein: CASSPDRASAFF

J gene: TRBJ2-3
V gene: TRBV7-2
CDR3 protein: CASSLGSGALTDTQYF

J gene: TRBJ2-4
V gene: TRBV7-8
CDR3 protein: CASSAIRQGENIQYF

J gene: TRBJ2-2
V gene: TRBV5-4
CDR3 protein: CASSLLVGRTLSNTGELFF

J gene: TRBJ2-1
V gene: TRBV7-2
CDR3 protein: CASSLDDSGRAVF

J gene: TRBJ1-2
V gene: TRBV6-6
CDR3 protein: CASSQQPNINYGYTF

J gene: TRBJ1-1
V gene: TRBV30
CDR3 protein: CAWSVWEGVTEAFF

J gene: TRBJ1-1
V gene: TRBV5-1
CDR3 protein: CASSLIENTEAFF

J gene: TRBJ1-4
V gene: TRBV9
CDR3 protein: CASSFNRDRGTDNEKLFF

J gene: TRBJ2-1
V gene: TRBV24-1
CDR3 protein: CATTGTGGTNEQFF

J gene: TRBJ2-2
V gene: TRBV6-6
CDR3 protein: CASSTTDGELFF

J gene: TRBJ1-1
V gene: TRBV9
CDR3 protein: CASTAREANTEAFF

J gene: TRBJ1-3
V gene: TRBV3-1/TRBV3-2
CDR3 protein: CASRQGFSGNTIYF

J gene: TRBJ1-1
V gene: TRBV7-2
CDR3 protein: CASSFFGGSTEAFF

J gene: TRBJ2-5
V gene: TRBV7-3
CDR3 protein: CASSIQGTGQETQYF

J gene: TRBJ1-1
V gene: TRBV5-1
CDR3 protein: CASSLDFRGPAFF

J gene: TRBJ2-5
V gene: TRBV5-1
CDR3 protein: CASSLMTSGGAETQYF

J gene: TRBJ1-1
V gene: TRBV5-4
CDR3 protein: CASSLWGRGTEAFF

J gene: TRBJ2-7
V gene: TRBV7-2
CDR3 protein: CASSLAQVAGVSFEQYF